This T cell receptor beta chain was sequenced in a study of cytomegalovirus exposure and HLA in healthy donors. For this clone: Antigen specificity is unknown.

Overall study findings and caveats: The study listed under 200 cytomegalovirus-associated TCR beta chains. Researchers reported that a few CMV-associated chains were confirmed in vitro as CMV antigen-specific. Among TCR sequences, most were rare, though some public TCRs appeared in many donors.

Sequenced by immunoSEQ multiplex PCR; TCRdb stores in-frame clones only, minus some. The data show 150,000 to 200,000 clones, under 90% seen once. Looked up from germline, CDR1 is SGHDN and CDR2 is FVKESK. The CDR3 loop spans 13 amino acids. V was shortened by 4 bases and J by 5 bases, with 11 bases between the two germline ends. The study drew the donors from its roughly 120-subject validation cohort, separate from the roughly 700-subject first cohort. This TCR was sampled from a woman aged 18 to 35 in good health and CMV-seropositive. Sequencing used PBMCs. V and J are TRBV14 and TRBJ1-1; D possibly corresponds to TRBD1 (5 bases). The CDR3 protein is CASSRYRMTEAFF. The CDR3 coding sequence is TGTGCCAGCAGCCGCTACAGGATGACTGAAGCTTTCTTT.